This T cell receptor beta chain originates from a study of cytomegalovirus exposure and HLA in healthy donors. Use of 60 Vbeta and 13 Jbeta primers characterized the PCR. Assay used: immunoSEQ multiplex PCR; TCRdb lists only in-frame clones, some missing. This sample has 150,000 to 200,000 clones, with around four fifths found just once. Sequenced: PBMCs. The receptor comes from a boy aged 2-9 years in good health and CMV-seronegative.

The CDR3 coding sequence is TGTGCCAGTAGCCCACAAGCGGGAGAAAAACTGTTTTTT. It encodes CASSPQAGEKLFF. The rearrangement uses TRBV19 and TRBJ1-4; D ambiguous. Looked up from germline, CDR1 is LNHDA and CDR2 is SQIVND (reference sequence). The CDR3 is made up of 13 amino acids. V was clipped by 6 bases and J by 8 bases, with 13 bases between them.